Following are 27 T cell receptor beta chains from one sample sequenced in a study of post-analysis software for immune sequencing data. Study-level points and caveats: About 5 TRBV segments (TRBV5-6, TRBV5-1 and TRBV20-1 among them) occurred more frequently in patients than in controls.

Sequencing libraries made from TCR beta cDNA carried unique molecular identifiers. TCRdb recomputed calls from the PCR reads with MiXCR, one row per CDR3 protein. The table records about 540,000 distinct CDR3 sequences, around 34% of them present only once. Their specific antigens are unknown. The material sequenced was blood. These receptors all stem from a girl aged 2 to 17 with multiple sclerosis.

This clonotype showed up just a few times. The rearrangement joins TRBV3-1 to TRBJ2-5; D unresolved. Trimming left V 0 bases short and J 5 bases short, with 10 bases between. Germline V gene lookup returns CDR1 LGHDT and CDR2 YNNKEL (reference sequence). CDR3 length equals 14 residues. The CDR3 loop reads CASSQENRRETQYF. As DNA, the CDR3 is TGTGCCAGCAGCCAAGAGAACCGGCGGGAGACCCAGTACTTC.

In this sample, this clonotype turned up many times. The chain combines TRBV7-2 with TRBJ2-7; 7 bases align to TRBD1. Trimming removed 1 base from V and 0 bases from J; junction bases left unmatched: 6. CDR3 size: 16 residues. Germline assignment: CDR1 SGHTA and CDR2 FQGNSA. The CDR3 DNA reads TGTGCCAGCAGCTTAGATGACAGGGCTTTCTCCTACGAGCAGTACTTC. Protein product: CASSLDDRAFSYEQYF.

This clonotype was seen only a few times. J is TRBJ2-1 and V is TRBV6-5; 9 bases map to TRBD2. The CDR3 is made up of 15 amino acids. V dropped 6 bases and J dropped 0; count of bases not matched to a gene: 3. Germline CDR1 is MNHEY and CDR2 is SVGAGI. The DNA for the CDR3 is TGTGCCAGCAGGAGCGGGGGGACCTCCTACAATGAGCAGTTCTTC. Amino acids: CASRSGGTSYNEQFF.

V gene TRBV9 combines with J gene TRBJ1-6; D uncertain. Trimming shortened V by 2 bases and J by 10 bases, and 10 bases separated the two germline ends. Germline V gives CDR1 SGDLS, CDR2 YYNGEE. The CDR3 runs 13 residues. CDR3 protein: CASSVDLTSPLHF. The CDR3 DNA is TGTGCCAGCAGCGTCGACTTAACCTCACCCCTCCACTTT.

Details on this clonotype: At one end the junction does not follow the germline gene, possibly because of a read error. The gene calls are TRBV12-3 or TRBV12-4 and TRBJ2-3; 14 bases are a match to TRBD2. The CDR3 runs to 16 residues. The CDR3 here is CVSSLGTSGGTVTQYF. DNA for the CDR3: TGTGTCAGCAGTTTAGGGACTAGCGGGGGAACAGTTACGCAGTATTTT.

This clonotype was counted only a few times. The chain links TRBV5-1 to TRBJ1-1; D may be TRBD1 (5 bases). The CDR3 totals 13 residues. Germline CDR1 is SGHRS and CDR2 is YFSETQ. Trimming removed 4 bases at V and 8 bases at J, with 15 bases between. Written as DNA, the CDR3 is TGCGCCAGCAGCGTGGACGGGACCTTCGAAGCTTTCTTT. It yields the protein CASSVDGTFEAFF.

This clonotype was picked up a small number of times. The chain employs TRBV18 and TRBJ2-7; D might be TRBD2 (5 bases). This CDR3 contains 14 residues. Trimming took 0 bases from V and 4 from J, leaving 10 bases between them. Germline loops: CDR1 KGHSH, CDR2 LQKENI. The chain's CDR3 is CASSPPRDRYEQYF. CDR3 nucleotide sequence: TGTGCCAGCTCACCACCCCGGGATAGATACGAGCAGTACTTC.

V and J are TRBV10-3 and TRBJ2-5; D perhaps matches TRBD1 (6 bases). Germline V gives CDR1 ENHRY, CDR2 SYGVKD. This CDR3 has 13 residues. Trimming removed 10 bases at V and 9 bases at J, with 21 bases between. CDR3 DNA: TGTGCCAGAGGACAGCCTCCAGTCGAGGCCCAGTACTTC. It translates to CARGQPPVEAQYF.

This clonotype was seen more than once but under ten times. This chain links TRBV20-1 with TRBJ2-5, with a possible D match to TRBD2 (5 bases). The CDR3 sequence is 16 residues long. Germline V lookup: CDR1 DFQATT, CDR2 SNEGSKA (reference sequence). V dropped 6 bases and J dropped 2 bases, with 22 bases sitting between them. The CDR3 coding sequence is TGCAGTGCAAATCGGGATCGCATTACTCTACAAGAGACCCAGTACTTC. It is translated as CSANRDRITLQETQYF.

This clonotype was observed a few times. The rearrangement links TRBV7-9 to TRBJ1-2; D may be TRBD1 (6 bases). The germline gives CDR1 SEHNR, CDR2 FQNEAQ (reference sequence). The CDR3 extends over 14 amino acids. V shed 8 bases and J shed 4 bases, with 17 bases lying between them. The CDR3 DNA is TGTGCCAGCGCCCTTGAGGGGGGGCCCTATGGCTACACCTTC. Amino acids: CASALEGGPYGYTF. The full variable domain, in which reference TRBV7-9 and TRBJ1-2 provide the parts outside the CDR3, is DTGVSQNPRHKITKRGQNVTFRCDPISEHNRLYWYRQTLGQGPEFLTYFQNEAQLEKSRLLSDRFSAERPKGSFSTLEIQRTEQGDSAMYLCASALEGGPYGYTFGSGTRLTVV.

J is TRBJ1-5 and V is TRBV27; 8 bases align to TRBD1. CDR1 and CDR2 from the germline V gene are MNHEY and SMNVEV (reference sequence). V gave up 5 bases and J gave up 7 bases; unmatched junction bases: 7. This CDR3 spans 14 amino acids. Here the CDR3 DNA reads TGTGCCAGCAGTCAGGACAGGGTCCAACAGCCCCAGCATTTT. Its translation: CASSQDRVQQPQHF.

This chain joins TRBV7-9 and TRBJ1-2; D call uncertain. Germline-derived CDR1 and CDR2 are SEHNR and FQNEAQ (reference sequence). The CDR3 sequence is 11 residues long. Trimming shortened V by 1 base and J by 8 bases, and 5 bases separated the two germline ends. CDR3 protein: CASSLDPGYTF. The CDR3 region has the DNA TGTGCCAGCAGCTTAGATCCCGGCTACACCTTC. Full variable domain (outside the CDR3, taken from reference TRBV7-9 and TRBJ1-2): DTGVSQNPRHKITKRGQNVTFRCDPISEHNRLYWYRQTLGQGPEFLTYFQNEAQLEKSRLLSDRFSAERPKGSFSTLEIQRTEQGDSAMYLCASSLDPGYTFGSGTRLTVV.

The V call is TRBV28, the J call TRBJ1-2, with 11 bases that match TRBD1. This CDR3 comprises 15 residues. The J segment lost 7 bases and the V segment lost 3 bases, leaving 7 bases of the junction unmatched. Germline V gene sequence: CDR1 MDHEN, CDR2 SYDVKM. CDR3 in amino acids: CASSFPGQGVVGYTF. The CDR3 DNA reads as TGTGCCAGCAGTTTTCCGGGACAGGGGGTCGTTGGCTACACCTTC.

This clonotype was detected once. The chain combines TRBV3-1 with TRBJ2-1; 7 bases line up with TRBD2. Gene TRBJ2-7 matches the end of the DNA better, so the J call may be wrong. CDR3 length equals 16 residues. CDR1 LGHDT and CDR2 YNNKEL come from the germline V gene (reference sequence). The CDR3 coding sequence is TGTGCCAGCAGCCCCCCCGGGGGGAGCTCCTACAGTGAGCAGTACTTC. It yields the protein CASSPPGGSSYSEQYF.

This clonotype was seen a few times. This rearrangement joins TRBV11-2 to TRBJ1-2; maybe TRBD1 (5 bases). The V end lost 5 bases, the J end lost 4 bases, and 20 bases lay between the germline ends. Germline V lookup: CDR1 SGHAT, CDR2 FQNNGV. The CDR3 runs to 16 residues. The CDR3 nucleotides are TGTGCCAGCAGCCCCGGGGGACCCCCGGGAAGCTATGGCTACACCTTC. Amino acids: CASSPGGPPGSYGYTF.

A word on this clonotype: A read error may produce the germline difference seen at one junction end. The chain employs TRBV3-1 and TRBJ2-7; D is uncertain. The CDR3 length is 13 residues. The germline V gene has CDR1 LGHDT and CDR2 YNNKEL (reference sequence). The CDR3 loop reads CASRQGGDYEQYF. CDR3 DNA sequence: TGTGCCAGCAGACAAGGTGGGGACTACGAGCAGTACTTC.

This clonotype was seen only a few times. This chain connects TRBV7-9 to TRBJ2-5, with TRBD2 matching over 11 bases. The CDR3 covers 16 residues. Germline assignment: CDR1 SEHNR and CDR2 FQNEAQ (reference sequence). J lost 4 bases, V lost 5 bases, and 9 bases had no gene match. The CDR3 spells CASSPERLAGLETQYF. The CDR3 coding sequence is TGTGCCAGCAGCCCAGAGCGACTAGCGGGGCTAGAGACCCAGTACTTC.

The rearrangement uses TRBV6-5 and TRBJ1-5; D uncertain. CDR1 is MNHEY, CDR2 SVGAGI, per germline. The CDR3 is 16 residues long. V gave up 5 bases and J gave up 0 bases, with 14 bases separating them. The CDR3: CASSPAGQFSNQPQHF. CDR3 DNA: TGTGCCAGCAGTCCCGCCGGGCAGTTTAGCAATCAGCCCCAGCATTTT.

V usage is TRBV12-3 or TRBV12-4 and J usage is TRBJ2-4; the match to TRBD1 covers 7 bases. The tail of the sequence fits TRBJ2-7 better, so the J call may be wrong. The CDR3 contains 14 residues. The CDR3: CASSQPDRDNEQYF. CDR3 nucleotide sequence: TGTGCCAGCAGTCAGCCCGACAGGGATAACGAGCAGTACTTC.

This clonotype showed up just a few times. The chain has TRBV7-9 and TRBJ2-4, with 9 bases that match TRBD1. CDR1 and CDR2 (germline): SEHNR, FQNEAQ (reference sequence). V trimming: 4 bases; J trimming: 0 bases; junction bases outside the gene matches: 10. The CDR3 spans 18 residues. The CDR3 bases are TGTGCCAGCAGCTCCAAACCGGGACAGGGCTTAGCCAAAAACATTCAGTACTTC. This sequence encodes CASSSKPGQGLAKNIQYF.

The sample holds a few counts of this clonotype. This chain links TRBV6-6 with TRBJ2-7; TRBD2 is a possible D gene (5 bases). V dropped 0 bases and J dropped 4 bases, with 19 bases sitting between them. CDR1 and CDR2 (germline): MNHNY, SVGAGI (reference sequence). The CDR3 is made up of 17 amino acids. The CDR3 nucleotides are TGTGCCAGCAGTTACTCGGGTCTAGCTGGGGTTTATTACGAGCAGTACTTC. Translated: CASSYSGLAGVYYEQYF.

This clonotype was picked up a small number of times. The DNA of the CDR3 is TGTGCCAGCGACACAAACAGGGGCAACGAGCAGTACTTC. The encoded protein is CASDTNRGNEQYF. This chain connects TRBV6-5 to TRBJ2-7, with TRBD1 matching over 7 bases. Germline trimming cut 8 bases from V and 5 bases from J; bases unmatched to any gene: 9. This CDR3 is built from 13 residues. CDR1 and CDR2 (germline): MNHEY, SVGAGI.

This clonotype was seen more than once but under ten times. V usage is TRBV2 and J usage is TRBJ1-5; no clear D gene. V was clipped by 3 bases and J by 1 base, with 19 bases between them. From germline, CDR1 is SNHLY and CDR2 FYNNEI. This CDR3 contains 18 residues. The CDR3 coding sequence is TGTGCCAGCAGTGACTCATTTGGGCCACGGGAGAGCAATCAGCCCCAGCATTTT. Amino acids: CASSDSFGPRESNQPQHF.

This clonotype has more than one count but fewer than ten. The V call is TRBV4-1, the J call TRBJ2-1; D remains unclear. The CDR3 is 17 residues long. From germline, CDR1 is MGHRA and CDR2 YSYEKL. Trimming shortened V by 3 bases and J by 0 bases, and 15 bases separated the two germline ends. The CDR3 region is CASSQTLGASSYNEQFF. CDR3 in DNA: TGCGCCAGCAGCCAGACACTTGGCGCGAGCTCCTACAATGAGCAGTTCTTC.

This clonotype was counted between two and nine times. The chain combines TRBV20-1 with TRBJ1-4, with 9 bases fitting TRBD1. CDR3 length equals 15 residues. Losses at the gene ends were 3 bases for V and 7 bases for J; bases not matched to a gene: 9. Germline CDR1 reads DFQATT; CDR2 reads SNEGSKA (reference sequence). The CDR3 DNA is TGCAGTGCTAGCCATTCCGGGACAGGGTTTGAAAAACTGTTTTTT. This sequence encodes CSASHSGTGFEKLFF.

For the CDR3, the DNA is TGCGCCAGCAGCTTCATACCGGGTGACTATGGCTACACCTTC. It specifies CASSFIPGDYGYTF. The V and J genes are TRBV5-1 and TRBJ1-2; D is unresolved. Germline loops: CDR1 SGHRS, CDR2 YFSETQ. The V end was cut by 2 bases, the J end by 3 bases, with 11 bases between. This CDR3 region has 14 residues.

The sample holds many counts of this clonotype. The gene calls are TRBV15 and TRBJ2-1; D not certain. With 1 base removed from V and 0 bases from J, the gap between germline ends came to 7 bases. The CDR3 is made up of 15 amino acids. Germline assignment: CDR1 LNHNV and CDR2 YYDKDF (reference sequence). The CDR3 region has the DNA TGTGCCACCAGCAGAGGGACCAGCTCCTACAATGAGCAGTTCTTC. Amino acid sequence: CATSRGTSSYNEQFF.